This entry concerns a single TCR beta chain. Its antigen is unknown. RNA was isolated and reverse transcribed to cDNA, the sequencing template. Sequencing used immunoSEQ multiplex PCR; TCRdb keeps in-frame clones, though not all of them. The data hold over 85,000 clones, with 35% to 45% observed a single time. This sample is drawn from a study of CD8+ T cells in alopecia areata. Overall study results and limits: Patients shared TCRs less clearly than mice did, possibly for HLA-related reasons.

The specimen was CD4+ T cells sorted from blood. The TCR was taken from a human donor with alopecia areata.

CDR3 region: CAWSKGQGEQFF. Written as DNA, the CDR3 is TGTGCCTGGAGCAAGGGACAGGGTGAGCAGTTCTTC. The gene calls are TRBV30 and TRBJ2-1; TRBD1 aligns across 9 bases. The V gene end was trimmed by 3 bases and the J gene end by 9 bases; junction bases not matched to a gene: 3. Germline CDR1 is GTSNPN and CDR2 is SVGIG (reference sequence). The CDR3 sequence is 12 residues long.